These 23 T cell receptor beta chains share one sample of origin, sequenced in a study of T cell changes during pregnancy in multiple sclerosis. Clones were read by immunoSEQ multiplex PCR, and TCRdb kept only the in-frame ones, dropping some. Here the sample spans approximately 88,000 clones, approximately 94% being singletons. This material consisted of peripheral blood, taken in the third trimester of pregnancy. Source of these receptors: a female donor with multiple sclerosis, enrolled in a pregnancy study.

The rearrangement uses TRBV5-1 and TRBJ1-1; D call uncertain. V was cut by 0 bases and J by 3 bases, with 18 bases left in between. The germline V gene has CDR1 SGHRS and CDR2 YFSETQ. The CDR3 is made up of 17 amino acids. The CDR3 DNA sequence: TGCGCCAGCAGCTTGGCCGTGTCGAATTTCGGGGACACTGAAGCTTTCTTT. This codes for CASSLAVSNFGDTEAFF. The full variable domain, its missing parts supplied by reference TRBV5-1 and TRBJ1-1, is KAGVTQTPRYLIKTRGQQVTLSCSPISGHRSVSWYQQTPGQGLQFLFEYFSETQRNKGNFPGRFSGRQFSNSRSEMNVSTLELGDSALYLCASSLAVSNFGDTEAFFGQGTRLTVV.

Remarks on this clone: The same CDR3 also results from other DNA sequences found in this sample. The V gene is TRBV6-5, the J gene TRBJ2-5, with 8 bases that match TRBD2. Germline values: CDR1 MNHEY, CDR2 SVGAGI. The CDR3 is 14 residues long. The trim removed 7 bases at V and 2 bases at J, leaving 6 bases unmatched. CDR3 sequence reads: CASKISGAQETQYF. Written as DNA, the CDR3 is TGTGCCAGCAAAATTAGCGGGGCACAAGAGACCCAGTACTTC.

CDR3 region: CASSLGGNTGELFF. The CDR3 nucleotides read TGTGCCAGCAGCTTGGGGGGGAACACCGGGGAGCTGTTTTTT. The chain combines TRBV7-2 with TRBJ2-2; D may be TRBD2 (6 bases). Germline V gene lookup returns CDR1 SGHTA and CDR2 FQGNSA. The CDR3 is made up of 14 amino acids. Between the trimmed V and J ends, which lost 3 bases and 1 base, there was a span of 6 bases.

The CDR3: CASSLGLAGLEETQYF. CDR3 nucleotide sequence: TGTGCCAGCAGCTTGGGACTAGCGGGATTGGAGGAGACCCAGTACTTC. This sequence joins TRBV11-2 and TRBJ2-5, with TRBD2 matching 13 bases. The V and J ends lost 3 bases and 5 bases, in that order; junction bases with no gene match: 6. Germline V gene data show CDR1 as SGHAT and CDR2 as FQNNGV. This CDR3 is built from 16 residues.

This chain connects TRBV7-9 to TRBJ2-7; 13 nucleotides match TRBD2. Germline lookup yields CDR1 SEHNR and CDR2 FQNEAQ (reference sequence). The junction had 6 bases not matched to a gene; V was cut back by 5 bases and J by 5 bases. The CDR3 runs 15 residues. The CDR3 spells CASSKLAGGRHEQYF. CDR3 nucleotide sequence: TGTGCCAGCAGCAAACTAGCGGGAGGGCGACACGAGCAGTACTTC.

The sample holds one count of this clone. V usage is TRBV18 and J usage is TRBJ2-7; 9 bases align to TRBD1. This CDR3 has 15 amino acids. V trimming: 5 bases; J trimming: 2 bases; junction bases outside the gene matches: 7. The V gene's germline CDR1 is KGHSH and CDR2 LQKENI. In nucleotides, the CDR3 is TGTGCCAGCTCATTAGGGACAGGGAATCCCTACGAGCAGTACTTC. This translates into CASSLGTGNPYEQYF.

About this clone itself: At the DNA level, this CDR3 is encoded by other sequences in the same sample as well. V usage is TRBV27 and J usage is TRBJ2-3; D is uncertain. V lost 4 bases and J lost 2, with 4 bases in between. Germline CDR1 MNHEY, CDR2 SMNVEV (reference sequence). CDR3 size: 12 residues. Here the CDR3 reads CASSSYTDTQYF. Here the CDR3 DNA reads TGTGCCAGCAGTTCCTACACAGATACGCAGTATTTT.

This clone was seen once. CDR3 in amino acids: CASSIGLAGNPENEQYF. The CDR3 DNA sequence: TGTGCCAGTAGTATCGGACTAGCGGGCAACCCGGAGAACGAGCAGTACTTC. This chain uses TRBV19 with TRBJ2-7, with 11 bases matching TRBD2. Unmatched junction bases numbered 12, after V lost 3 bases and J lost 5 bases. Germline CDR1 LNHDA, CDR2 SQIVND (reference sequence). This CDR3 contains 17 residues.

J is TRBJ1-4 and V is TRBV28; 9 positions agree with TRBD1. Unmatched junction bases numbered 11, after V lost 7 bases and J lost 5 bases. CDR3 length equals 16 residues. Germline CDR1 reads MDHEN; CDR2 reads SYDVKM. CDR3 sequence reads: CASKDLLGQGNEKLFF. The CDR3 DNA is TGTGCCAGCAAAGACCTCCTGGGACAGGGAAATGAAAAACTGTTTTTT.

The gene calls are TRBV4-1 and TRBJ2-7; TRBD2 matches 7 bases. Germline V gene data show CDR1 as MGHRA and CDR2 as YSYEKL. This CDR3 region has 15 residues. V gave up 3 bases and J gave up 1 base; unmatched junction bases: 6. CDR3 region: CASSQVEAGSYEQYF. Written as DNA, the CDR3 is TGCGCCAGCAGCCAGGTCGAAGCGGGGTCCTACGAGCAGTACTTC.

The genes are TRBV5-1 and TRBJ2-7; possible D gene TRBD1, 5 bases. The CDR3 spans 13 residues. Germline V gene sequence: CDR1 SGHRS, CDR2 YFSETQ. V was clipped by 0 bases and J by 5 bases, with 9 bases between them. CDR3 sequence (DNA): TGCGCCAGCAGCTTGGACTGGGGCAACGAGCAGTACTTC. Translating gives CASSLDWGNEQYF.

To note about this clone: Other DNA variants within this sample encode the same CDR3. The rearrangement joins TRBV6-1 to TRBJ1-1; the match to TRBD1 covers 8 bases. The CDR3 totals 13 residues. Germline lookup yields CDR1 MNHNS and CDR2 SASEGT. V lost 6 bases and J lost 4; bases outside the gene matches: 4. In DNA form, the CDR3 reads TGTGCCAGCAGGGACAGGGCCTTCACTGAAGCTTTCTTT. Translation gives CASRDRAFTEAFF.

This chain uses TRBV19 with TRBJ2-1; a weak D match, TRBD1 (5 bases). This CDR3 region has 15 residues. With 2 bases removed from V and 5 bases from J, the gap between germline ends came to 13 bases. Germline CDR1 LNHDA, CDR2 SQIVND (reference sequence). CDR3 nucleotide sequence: TGTGCCAGTAGTATACCCCAGGGCTTACACAATGAGCAGTTCTTC. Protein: CASSIPQGLHNEQFF.

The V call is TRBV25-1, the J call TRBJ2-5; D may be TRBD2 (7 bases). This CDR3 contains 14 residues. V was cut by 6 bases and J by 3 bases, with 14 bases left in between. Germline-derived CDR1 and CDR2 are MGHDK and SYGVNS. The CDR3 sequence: CASRDEGGEETQYF. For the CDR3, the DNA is TGTGCCAGCAGGGACGAGGGGGGGGAAGAGACCCAGTACTTC.

The DNA of the CDR3 is TGTGCCAGTAGTACGACAGGGGCCCCTCGATCTTATAGCAATCAGCCCCAGCATTTT. Translated, it gives CASSTTGAPRSYSNQPQHF. The chain recombines TRBV19 with TRBJ1-5; 8 bases match TRBD1. The CDR3 is 19 residues long. The germline V gene encodes CDR1 LNHDA and CDR2 SQIVND (reference sequence). The V segment lost 4 bases and the J segment 0 bases; nucleotides outside the gene matches: 14.

The CDR3: CASSVEAGRGYTF. For the CDR3, the DNA is TGTGCCAGCAGCGTAGAGGCAGGCCGTGGCTACACCTTC. The V call is TRBV9, the J call TRBJ1-2; D unclear. Trimming shortened V by 0 bases and J by 7 bases, and 10 bases separated the two germline ends. CDR3 length equals 13 residues. The germline V gene encodes CDR1 SGDLS and CDR2 YYNGEE.

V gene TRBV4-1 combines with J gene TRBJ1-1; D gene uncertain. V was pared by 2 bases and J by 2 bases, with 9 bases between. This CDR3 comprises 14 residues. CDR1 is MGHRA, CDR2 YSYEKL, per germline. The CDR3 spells CASSQFTLNTEAFF. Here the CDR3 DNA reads TGCGCCAGCAGCCAATTTACACTAAACACTGAAGCTTTCTTT.

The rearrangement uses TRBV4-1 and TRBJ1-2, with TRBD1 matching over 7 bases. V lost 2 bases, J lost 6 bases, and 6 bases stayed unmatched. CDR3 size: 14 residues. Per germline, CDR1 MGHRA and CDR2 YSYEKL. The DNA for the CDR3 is TGCGCCAGCAGCCAACCCTACAGGGGCAATGGCTACACCTTC. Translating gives CASSQPYRGNGYTF.

CDR3 nucleotides: TGTGCCAGCAGTTTAAGCGGGAGAAAGACCCAGTACTTC. It translates to CASSLSGRKTQYF. This sequence joins TRBV6-1 and TRBJ2-5, with TRBD2 matching 8 bases. The CDR3 runs 13 residues. V trimming: 5 bases; J trimming: 6 bases; junction bases outside the gene matches: 5. Germline loops: CDR1 MNHNS, CDR2 SASEGT.

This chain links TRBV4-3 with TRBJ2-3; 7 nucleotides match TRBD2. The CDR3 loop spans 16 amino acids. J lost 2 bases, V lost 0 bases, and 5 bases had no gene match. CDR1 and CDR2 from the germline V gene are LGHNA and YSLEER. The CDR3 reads CASSQDRLAATDTQYF. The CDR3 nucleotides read TGCGCCAGCAGCCAAGATCGGCTAGCGGCCACAGATACGCAGTATTTT.

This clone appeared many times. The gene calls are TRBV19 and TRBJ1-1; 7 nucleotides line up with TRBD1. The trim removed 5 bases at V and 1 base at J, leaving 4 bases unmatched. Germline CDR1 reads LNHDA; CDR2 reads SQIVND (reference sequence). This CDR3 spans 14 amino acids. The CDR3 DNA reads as TGTGCCAGTAGTTGGACAGGTCAGAACACTGAAGCTTTCTTT. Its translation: CASSWTGQNTEAFF.

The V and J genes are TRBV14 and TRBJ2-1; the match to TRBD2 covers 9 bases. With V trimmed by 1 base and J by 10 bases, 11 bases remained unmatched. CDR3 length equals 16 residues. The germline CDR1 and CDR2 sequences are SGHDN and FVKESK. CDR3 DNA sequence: TGTGCCAGCAGCCAAGGTCGTATAGCGGGAGTTGAAGAGCAGTTCTTC. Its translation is CASSQGRIAGVEEQFF.

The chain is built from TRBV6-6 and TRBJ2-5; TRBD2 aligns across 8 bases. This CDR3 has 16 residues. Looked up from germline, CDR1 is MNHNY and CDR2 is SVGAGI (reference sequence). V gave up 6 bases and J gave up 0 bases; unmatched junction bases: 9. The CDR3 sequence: CASSPYSGTYQETQYF. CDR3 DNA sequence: TGTGCCAGCAGCCCTTATAGCGGGACCTACCAAGAGACCCAGTACTTC.